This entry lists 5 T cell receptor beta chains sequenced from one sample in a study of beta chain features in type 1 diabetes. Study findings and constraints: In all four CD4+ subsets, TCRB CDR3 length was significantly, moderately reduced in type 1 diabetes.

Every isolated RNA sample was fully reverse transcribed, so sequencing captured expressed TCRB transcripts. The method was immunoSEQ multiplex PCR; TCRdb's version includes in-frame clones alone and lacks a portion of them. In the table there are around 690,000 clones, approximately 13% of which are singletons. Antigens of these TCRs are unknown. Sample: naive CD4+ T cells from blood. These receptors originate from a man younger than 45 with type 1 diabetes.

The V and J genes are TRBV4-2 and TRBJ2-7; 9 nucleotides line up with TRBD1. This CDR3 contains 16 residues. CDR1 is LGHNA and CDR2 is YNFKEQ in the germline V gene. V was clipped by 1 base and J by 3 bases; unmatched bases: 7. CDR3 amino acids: CASSQVGQGEGYEQYF. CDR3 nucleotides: TGTGCCAGCAGCCAAGTGGGACAGGGAGAGGGCTACGAGCAGTACTTC.

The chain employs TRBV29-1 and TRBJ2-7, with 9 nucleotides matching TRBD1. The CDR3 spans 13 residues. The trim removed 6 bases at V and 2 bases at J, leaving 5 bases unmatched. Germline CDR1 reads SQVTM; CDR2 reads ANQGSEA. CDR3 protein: CSVATGGTYEQYF. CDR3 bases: TGCAGCGTGGCGACAGGGGGAACCTACGAGCAGTACTTC.

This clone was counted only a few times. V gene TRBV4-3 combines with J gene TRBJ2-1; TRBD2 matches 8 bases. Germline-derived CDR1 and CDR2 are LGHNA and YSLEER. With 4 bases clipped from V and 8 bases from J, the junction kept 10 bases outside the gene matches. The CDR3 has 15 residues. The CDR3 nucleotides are TGCGCCAGCAGCCGTGGGACTAGAATAGCCGATGAGCAGTTCTTC. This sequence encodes CASSRGTRIADEQFF.

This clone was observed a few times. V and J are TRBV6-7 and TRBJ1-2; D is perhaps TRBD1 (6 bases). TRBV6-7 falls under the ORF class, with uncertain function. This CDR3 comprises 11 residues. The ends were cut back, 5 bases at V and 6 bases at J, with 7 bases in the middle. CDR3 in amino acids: CASSAGDGYTF. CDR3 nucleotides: TGTGCCAGCAGTGCAGGGGATGGCTACACCTTC.

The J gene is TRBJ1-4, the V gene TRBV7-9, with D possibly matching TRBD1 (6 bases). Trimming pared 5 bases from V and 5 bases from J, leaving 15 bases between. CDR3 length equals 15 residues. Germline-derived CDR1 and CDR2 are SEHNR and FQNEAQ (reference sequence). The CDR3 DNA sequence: TGTGCCAGCAGCACCCACAGGGCCGAGAATGAAAAACTGTTTTTT. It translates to CASSTHRAENEKLFF.